Reported below is one TCR beta chain. Its antigen is currently unknown. The authors reverse transcribed about 0.5 to 1 ug RNA with random hexamers. The method of amplification for TCR beta CDR3 was immunoSEQ multiplex PCR, covering 54 Vbeta and 13 Jbeta. TCRdb re-called the immunoSEQ multiplex PCR reads through MiXCR, storing one row per CDR3 protein. This sample yields around 230,000 distinct CDR3 sequences, of which 90% to 97% are seen a single time; about 0.1% belongs to the top ten. These data come from a study of CD8 T cells in Susac syndrome. Background on the study: Sequenced Susac syndrome patients included about six with clinically active disease and about eight in remission.

Bulk CD8+ and CD4+ cells came from magnetic negative isolation; CD8+ TEMRA by FACS. Whole-study findings and limits: No clonal expansion appeared among CD4+ T cells in Susac patients.

Sequencing used CD4+ T cells from PBMCs. The source is a human donor with Susac syndrome.

CDR3 sequence reads: CSARETGPRYNEQFF. The CDR3 nucleotides read TGCAGTGCTAGAGAAACAGGACCCAGGTACAATGAGCAGTTCTTC. The chain recombines TRBV20-1 with TRBJ2-1; D may be TRBD1 (5 bases). The CDR3 has 15 residues. The V end lost 0 bases, the J end lost 4 bases, and 13 bases lay between the germline ends. Germline V gene data show CDR1 as DFQATT and CDR2 as SNEGSKA (reference sequence).